Following are 10 T cell receptor beta chains from one sample sequenced in a study of T cell changes during pregnancy in multiple sclerosis. TCRdb keeps only in-frame clones here, not all; method: immunoSEQ multiplex PCR. The profile covers approximately 100,000 clones, with about 93% appearing a single time and 3.5% to 4.5% taken by the ten largest. The sample consisted of peripheral blood, taken in the first trimester of pregnancy. These receptor sequences come from a female donor with multiple sclerosis, enrolled in a pregnancy study.

This clone was seen just once. The J gene is TRBJ1-1, the V gene TRBV4-2; 9 bases line up with TRBD1. The germline V gene has CDR1 LGHNA and CDR2 YNFKEQ. The CDR3 is made up of 14 amino acids. Trimming at V came to 4 bases and at J to 6 bases, leaving 6 bases not matched to a gene. CDR3 sequence: CASSLTTGGPEAFF. The CDR3 region has the DNA TGTGCCAGCAGCCTAACGACAGGGGGACCTGAAGCTTTCTTT.

The chain has TRBV11-2 and TRBJ2-2, with D possibly TRBD2 on 6 matching bases. CDR1 SGHAT and CDR2 FQNNGV come from the germline V gene. The V gene lost 0 bases and the J gene lost 4 bases, with 15 bases spanning the gap. The length of the CDR3 is 17 residues. The CDR3 region has the DNA TGTGCCAGCAGCTTAGATGGGCGGGGACCCGCCACCGGGGAGCTGTTTTTT. Its protein is CASSLDGRGPATGELFF.

This chain uses TRBV6-1 with TRBJ2-7, with 11 bases lining up with TRBD2. The CDR3 runs to 17 residues. The V segment lost 3 bases and the J segment 4 bases; nucleotides outside the gene matches: 11. Germline V CDR1 and CDR2: MNHNS, SASEGT. The CDR3 is CASSDPSTSGGLYEQYF. The CDR3 coding sequence is TGTGCCAGCAGTGACCCGTCAACTAGCGGGGGTCTGTACGAGCAGTACTTC.

The chain links TRBV27 to TRBJ2-1; the match to TRBD1 covers 7 bases. The germline V gene encodes CDR1 MNHEY and CDR2 SMNVEV (reference sequence). V gave up 5 bases and J gave up 0 bases; unmatched junction bases: 7. The CDR3 is 16 amino acids. Here the CDR3 DNA reads TGTGCCAGCAGTGGGACAGCCTTCAGCTCCTACAATGAGCAGTTCTTC. Protein sequence: CASSGTAFSSYNEQFF.

The chain couples TRBV7-9 to TRBJ2-5, with 7 bases lining up with TRBD1. V lost 5 bases and J lost 5; bases outside the gene matches: 8. Germline V gene sequence: CDR1 SEHNR, CDR2 FQNEAQ (reference sequence). The CDR3 consists of 14 residues. The CDR3 loop is CASSDDREYETQYF. CDR3 DNA sequence: TGTGCCAGCAGCGACGACAGGGAGTATGAGACCCAGTACTTC.

The CDR3, as DNA: TGTGCCAGCAGCTTCGGGGGGAACACAGATACGCAGTATTTT. The encoded protein is CASSFGGNTDTQYF. The rearrangement links TRBV7-3 to TRBJ2-3, with 7 bases that match TRBD2. The CDR3 spans 14 residues. V lost 3 bases and J lost 2; bases outside the gene matches: 2. The germline gives CDR1 SGHTA, CDR2 FQGTGA. The full variable domain, its missing parts supplied by reference TRBV7-3 and TRBJ2-3, is GAGVSQTPSNKVTEKGKYVELRCDPISGHTALYWYRQSLGQGPEFLIYFQGTGAADDSGLPNDRFFAVRPEGSVSTLKIQRTERGDSAVYLCASSFGGNTDTQYFGPGTRLTVL.

The J gene is TRBJ1-1, the V gene TRBV27, with a weak D call TRBD1 (5 bases). The germline CDR1 and CDR2 sequences are MNHEY and SMNVEV (reference sequence). Trimming removed 5 bases from V and 5 bases from J, with 12 bases in between. This CDR3 contains 13 residues. In DNA form, the CDR3 reads TGTGCCAGCAGTCCTGCGGGGGGGACTGAAGCTTTCTTT. Translating gives CASSPAGGTEAFF.

The chain uses TRBV5-4 and TRBJ1-3; TRBD1 matches 8 bases. V was pared by 2 bases and J by 4 bases, with 11 bases of the junction left unmatched. This CDR3 is built from 17 residues. Looked up from germline, CDR1 is SGHNT and CDR2 is YYREEE (reference sequence). The CDR3 sequence is CASSFPRAGGSGNTIYF. As DNA, the CDR3 is TGTGCCAGCAGCTTCCCCCGGGCAGGGGGCTCAGGAAACACCATATATTTT.

The V gene is TRBV27, the J gene TRBJ2-3, with 10 bases aligning to TRBD2. Losses at the gene ends were 6 bases for V and 4 bases for J; bases not matched to a gene: 10. Germline V CDR1 and CDR2: MNHEY, SMNVEV (reference sequence). CDR3 size: 16 residues. The CDR3 sequence is CASRTQSGGAADTQYF. The CDR3 coding sequence is TGTGCCAGCAGAACCCAAAGCGGGGGGGCCGCAGATACGCAGTATTTT.

The gene calls are TRBV27 and TRBJ1-2; 9 bases fit TRBD1. The CDR3 sequence is 14 residues long. Germline CDR1 is MNHEY and CDR2 is SMNVEV (reference sequence). The J segment lost 7 bases and the V segment lost 5 bases, leaving 8 bases of the junction unmatched. The CDR3 region is CASSLDRGFSGYTF. The CDR3 nucleotides read TGTGCCAGCAGTCTAGACAGGGGGTTCTCTGGCTACACCTTC.